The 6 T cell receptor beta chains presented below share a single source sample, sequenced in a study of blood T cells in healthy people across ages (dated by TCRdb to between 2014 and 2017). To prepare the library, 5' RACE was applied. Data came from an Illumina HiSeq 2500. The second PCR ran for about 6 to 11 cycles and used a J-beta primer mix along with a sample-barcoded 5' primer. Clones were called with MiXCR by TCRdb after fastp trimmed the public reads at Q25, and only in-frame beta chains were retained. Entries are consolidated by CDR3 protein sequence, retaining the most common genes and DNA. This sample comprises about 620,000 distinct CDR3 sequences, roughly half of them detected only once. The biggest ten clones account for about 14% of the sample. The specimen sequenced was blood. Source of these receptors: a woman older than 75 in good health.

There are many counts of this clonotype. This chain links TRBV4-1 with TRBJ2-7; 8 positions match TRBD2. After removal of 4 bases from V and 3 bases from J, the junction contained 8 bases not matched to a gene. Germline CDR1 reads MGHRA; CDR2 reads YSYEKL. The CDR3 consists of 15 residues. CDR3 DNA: TGCGCCAGCAGCCCCTATAGCGGGAATGACTACGAGCAGTACTTC. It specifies CASSPYSGNDYEQYF.

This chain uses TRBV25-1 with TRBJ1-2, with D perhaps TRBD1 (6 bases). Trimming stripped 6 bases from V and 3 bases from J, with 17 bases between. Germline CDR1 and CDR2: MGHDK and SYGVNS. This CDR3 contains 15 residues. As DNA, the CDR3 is TGTGCCAGCAGAAGTATGGGGGCGCTTGACTATGGCTACACCTTC. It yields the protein CASRSMGALDYGYTF.

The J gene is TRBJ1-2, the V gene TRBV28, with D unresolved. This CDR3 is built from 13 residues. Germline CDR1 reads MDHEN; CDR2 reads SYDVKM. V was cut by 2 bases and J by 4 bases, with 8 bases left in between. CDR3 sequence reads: CASSLEKLYGYTF. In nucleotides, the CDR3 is TGTGCCAGCAGTTTAGAGAAACTCTATGGCTACACCTTC.

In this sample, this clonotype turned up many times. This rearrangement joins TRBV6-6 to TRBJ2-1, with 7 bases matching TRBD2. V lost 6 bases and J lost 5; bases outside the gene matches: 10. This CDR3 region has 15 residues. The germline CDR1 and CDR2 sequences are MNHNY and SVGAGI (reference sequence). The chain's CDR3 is CASSPISAGDNEQFF. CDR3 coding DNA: TGTGCCAGCAGCCCTATTTCTGCGGGGGACAATGAGCAGTTCTTC.

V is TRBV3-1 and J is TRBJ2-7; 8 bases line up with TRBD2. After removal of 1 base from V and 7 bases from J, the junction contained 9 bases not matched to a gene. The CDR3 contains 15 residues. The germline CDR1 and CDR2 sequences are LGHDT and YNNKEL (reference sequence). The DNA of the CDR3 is TGTGCCAGCAGCCAAGGTTTAGCGGGGAGGGGTGAGCAGTACTTC. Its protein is CASSQGLAGRGEQYF.

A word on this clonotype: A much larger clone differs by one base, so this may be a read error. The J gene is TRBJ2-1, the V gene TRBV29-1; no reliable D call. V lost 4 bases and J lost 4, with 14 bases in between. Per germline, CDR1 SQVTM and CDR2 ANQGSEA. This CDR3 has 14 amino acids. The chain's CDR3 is CSVGQNMGYNEQFF. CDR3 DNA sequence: TGCAGCGTTGGACAAAACATGGGTTACAATGAGCAGTTCTTC.